Listed below are T cell receptor beta chains from one sample, sequenced in a study of blood T cells in healthy people across ages. TCRdb redid the calling of the 5' RACE reads with MiXCR, one entry per CDR3 protein. The data show 730,000 or so distinct CDR3 sequences, about 43% seen once. Source material: blood. These receptors were obtained from a man older than 75 in good health. CDR3s include the opening cysteine and the closing phenylalanine or tryptophan. Fields, in order: J gene, V gene, clone size, D gene, CDR3 protein, CDR3 DNA. The D gene is left open where the match is weak. Rows give clone size only sometimes, using once, few, many, or a class for an expanded clone.

j_gene: TRBJ2-5
v_gene: TRBV30
abundance: -
d_gene: -
CDR3aa: CAWSASRETQYF
CDR3nt: TGTGCCTGGAGTGCAAGCAGGGAGACCCAGTACTTC

j_gene: TRBJ1-2
v_gene: TRBV5-1
abundance: few
d_gene: -
CDR3aa: CASSQSNYGYTF
CDR3nt: TGCGCCAGCAGCCAATCTAACTATGGCTACACCTTC

j_gene: TRBJ2-1
v_gene: TRBV7-9
abundance: few
d_gene: TRBD1
CDR3aa: CASSMDRGENEQFF
CDR3nt: TGTGCCAGCAGCATGGACAGGGGGGAGAATGAGCAGTTCTTC

j_gene: TRBJ2-1
v_gene: TRBV6-2/TRBV6-3
abundance: -
d_gene: TRBD1
CDR3aa: CASSYIYGAGGINEQFF
CDR3nt: TGTGCCAGCAGTTACATTTATGGGGCAGGGGGCATTAATGAGCAGTTCTTC

j_gene: TRBJ1-4
v_gene: TRBV7-2
abundance: -
d_gene: -
CDR3aa: CASSPAGRTNEKLFF
CDR3nt: TGTGCCAGCAGCCCTGCTGGACGAACTAATGAAAAACTGTTTTTT

j_gene: TRBJ1-2
v_gene: TRBV7-6
abundance: many
d_gene: -
CDR3aa: CASSPRHRPYGYTF
CDR3nt: TGTGCCAGCAGCCCCCGACATCGTCCCTATGGCTACACCTTC

j_gene: TRBJ2-7
v_gene: TRBV29-1
abundance: once
d_gene: TRBD1
CDR3aa: CSIQTGGFYSEQYF
CDR3nt: TGCAGCATCCAGACAGGGGGCTTCTACAGTGAGCAGTACTTC

j_gene: TRBJ2-3
v_gene: TRBV12-3/TRBV12-4
abundance: -
d_gene: -
CDR3aa: CASSRQLTDTQYF
CDR3nt: TGTGCCAGCAGTCGACAGCTAACAGATACGCAGTATTTT

j_gene: TRBJ2-4
v_gene: TRBV12-5
abundance: -
d_gene: TRBD1
CDR3aa: CASGLPPRTGKNIQYF
CDR3nt: TGTGCTAGTGGTTTGCCCCCACGGACAGGGAAGAACATTCAGTACTTC

j_gene: TRBJ2-7
v_gene: TRBV28
abundance: many
d_gene: -
CDR3aa: CASSTYNADEQYF
CDR3nt: TGTGCCAGCAGCACGTACAACGCGGACGAGCAGTACTTC

j_gene: TRBJ2-1
v_gene: TRBV11-2
abundance: once
d_gene: -
CDR3aa: CASSSDPLNEQFF
CDR3nt: TGTGCCAGCAGCTCGGACCCTCTAAATGAGCAGTTCTTC

j_gene: TRBJ1-1
v_gene: TRBV20-1
abundance: -
d_gene: -
CDR3aa: CSAVPGYTEAFF
CDR3nt: TGCAGTGCTGTCCCAGGGTACACTGAAGCTTTCTTT

j_gene: TRBJ1-3
v_gene: TRBV4-2
abundance: -
d_gene: -
CDR3aa: CASSHQIPGGSGNTIYF
CDR3nt: TGTGCCAGCAGCCACCAAATCCCCGGGGGGTCTGGAAACACCATATATTTT

j_gene: TRBJ1-1
v_gene: TRBV2
abundance: -
d_gene: -
CDR3aa: CASVADGEDTEAFF
CDR3nt: TGTGCCAGCGTAGCGGACGGGGAGGACACTGAAGCTTTCTTT

j_gene: TRBJ2-7
v_gene: TRBV6-2/TRBV6-3
abundance: few
d_gene: -
CDR3aa: CASSPGVPYEQYF
CDR3nt: TGTGCCAGCAGTCCAGGGGTACCCTACGAGCAGTACTTC